The 25 T cell receptor beta chains below all came from one sample that was sequenced in a study of T-cell reconstitution after alpha-beta-depleted transplantation in children. The TCRbeta library was prepared with unique molecular identifiers. TCRdb called the PCR reads again in MiXCR, with one record for every CDR3 protein. The sample records about 500,000 distinct CDR3 sequences, about 31% being singletons. Sequenced material: PBMCs from the stem cell graft donor, taken from the stem cell graft. The origin of the receptors is a human donor who donated a stem cell graft to a child with aplastic anemia.

There are a few counts of this clonotype. The chain employs TRBV10-3 and TRBJ2-4; possible D gene TRBD2, 5 bases. Trimming removed 3 bases from V and 0 bases from J, with 12 bases in between. This CDR3 is 16 amino acids long. Germline V gene sequence: CDR1 ENHRY, CDR2 SYGVKD. CDR3 loop: CAISEIASLAKNIQYF. DNA of the CDR3: TGTGCCATCAGTGAAATAGCGTCCTTAGCCAAAAACATTCAGTACTTC.

The chain is built from TRBV5-4 and TRBJ2-6, with D possibly TRBD1 on 6 matching bases. In germline, CDR1 is SGHNT, CDR2 YYREEE (reference sequence). The V end was cut by 0 bases, the J end by 4 bases, with 11 bases between. This CDR3 contains 16 residues. Here the CDR3 DNA reads TGTGCCAGCAGCTTGGCTCTGGGGGCCGGGGCCAACGTCCTGACTTTC. Amino acid sequence: CASSLALGAGANVLTF.

V and J are TRBV30 and TRBJ1-3; the D is unclear. This CDR3 contains 12 residues. Germline V CDR1 and CDR2: GTSNPN, SVGIG (reference sequence). V lost 3 bases and J 2 bases, leaving 5 bases between the germline ends. CDR3 region: CAWSDTGNTIYF. As DNA, the CDR3 is TGTGCCTGGAGCGATACTGGAAACACCATATATTTT.

The chain joins TRBV7-2 to TRBJ1-1, with D possibly TRBD1 on 6 matching bases. Germline V gives CDR1 SGHTA, CDR2 FQGNSA. The V gene lost 0 bases and the J gene lost 6 bases, with 14 bases spanning the gap. The CDR3 extends over 15 amino acids. The chain's CDR3 is CASSLAQGTGSEAFF. In DNA, the CDR3 is TGTGCCAGCAGCTTAGCGCAGGGGACGGGCTCTGAAGCTTTCTTT.

The rearrangement links TRBV5-5 to TRBJ2-7; 10 bases align to TRBD1. The CDR3 extends over 14 amino acids. V was pared by 4 bases and J by 4 bases, with 5 bases of the junction left unmatched. CDR1 and CDR2 from the germline V gene are SGHKS and YYEKEE (reference sequence). CDR3 sequence reads: CASSPGQGQYEQYF. For the CDR3, the DNA is TGTGCCAGCAGCCCGGGACAGGGGCAATACGAGCAGTACTTC.

This clonotype turned up a few times. V and J are TRBV29-1 and TRBJ2-6; D gene unclear. V dropped 5 bases and J dropped 2 bases, with 7 bases sitting between them. From germline, CDR1 is SQVTM and CDR2 ANQGSEA. There are 13 residues in the CDR3. The CDR3 bases are TGCAGCGTTCTTGACCCTGGGGCCAACGTCCTGACTTTC. This codes for CSVLDPGANVLTF.

The V call is TRBV12-3 or TRBV12-4, the J call TRBJ1-5; no definite D call. The CDR3 runs to 16 residues. Trimming stripped 2 bases from V and 2 bases from J, with 13 bases between. The CDR3 loop reads CASSLSSEGRNQPQHF. As DNA, the CDR3 is TGTGCCAGCAGTTTATCCTCGGAAGGACGCAATCAGCCCCAGCATTTT.

This chain uses TRBV10-3 with TRBJ2-2, with a tentative D call TRBD1 (6 bases). The CDR3 runs to 16 residues. Per the germline V gene, CDR1 is ENHRY and CDR2 is SYGVKD. The V gene lost 10 bases and the J gene lost 0 bases, with 18 bases spanning the gap. CDR3 region: CATGETRAPNTGELFF. The CDR3 nucleotides read TGTGCCACAGGGGAGACCCGGGCCCCGAACACCGGGGAGCTGTTTTTT.

The chain uses TRBV12-2 and TRBJ2-7; TRBD1, the table's D call, was not compared with the DNA. TRBV12-2 is annotated as a pseudogene. The CDR3 spans 16 residues. This CDR3 is CASRLWTGGVWYEQYV. CDR3 in DNA: TGTGCAAGTCGCTTATGGACAGGGGGAGTTTGGTACGAGCAGTACGTC.

V gene TRBV5-5 combines with J gene TRBJ1-4; D may be TRBD1 (5 bases). V lost 4 bases and J lost 4, with 14 bases in between. CDR1 and CDR2 (germline): SGHKS, YYEKEE (reference sequence). The CDR3 contains 15 residues. DNA of the CDR3: TGTGCCAGCAGCCCAGCTCAGGGATATAATGAAAAACTGTTTTTT. This gives the protein CASSPAQGYNEKLFF.

This clonotype occurred a few times. The chain recombines TRBV11-3 with TRBJ2-1; 9 positions match TRBD2. The V and J ends lost 1 base and 5 bases, in that order; junction bases with no gene match: 3. The germline CDR1 and CDR2 sequences are SGHNT and YENEEA. This CDR3 is built from 15 residues. The CDR3 reads CASSLGTSAHNEQFF. In nucleotides, the CDR3 is TGTGCCAGCAGCTTAGGGACTAGCGCGCACAATGAGCAGTTCTTC. Using reference TRBV11-3 and TRBJ2-1 for the parts outside the CDR3, the full variable domain is EAGVVQSPRYKIIEKKQPVAFWCNPISGHNTLYWYLQNLGQGPELLIRYENEEAVDDSQLPKDRFSAERLKGVDSTLKIQPAELGDSAVYLCASSLGTSAHNEQFFGPGTRLTVL.

This clonotype was seen a handful of times. The V gene is TRBV20-1, the J gene TRBJ1-4; a weak D match, TRBD1 (5 bases). V was cut by 4 bases and J by 0 bases, with 9 bases left in between. The CDR3 is made up of 14 amino acids. CDR1 is DFQATT, CDR2 SNEGSKA, per germline (reference sequence). The CDR3 bases are TGCAGTGCTAAGGGGCCATCAACTAATGAAAAACTGTTTTTT. It specifies CSAKGPSTNEKLFF.

The sample holds one count of this clonotype. This chain joins TRBV9 and TRBJ2-1, with TRBD2 identical over 8 bases. Germline loops: CDR1 SGDLS, CDR2 YYNGEE. The CDR3 length is 14 residues. The V gene end was trimmed by 2 bases and the J gene end by 5 bases; junction bases not matched to a gene: 3. The CDR3 protein is CASSVSGSHNEQFF. The DNA for the CDR3 is TGTGCCAGCAGCGTCAGCGGGAGTCACAATGAGCAGTTCTTC.

The CDR3 DNA follows: TGTGCCAGCAGTCAACGGACAGACAACTATGGCTACACCTTC. This gives the protein CASSQRTDNYGYTF. V is TRBV12-3 or TRBV12-4 and J is TRBJ1-2, with D maybe TRBD1 (6 bases). CDR3 length equals 14 residues. The germline V and J ends were trimmed by 5 bases and 2 bases, with 12 bases remaining between them.

This clonotype has a handful of counts. V usage is TRBV10-3 and J usage is TRBJ2-7; 7 nucleotides line up with TRBD1. The CDR3 has 14 residues. J gave up 2 bases and V 3 bases, and 4 bases lay outside the gene matches. Germline-derived CDR1 and CDR2 are ENHRY and SYGVKD. The CDR3 nucleotides are TGTGCCATCAGTGAAAACAGGGGACCCTACGAGCAGTACTTC. It encodes CAISENRGPYEQYF.

The rearrangement uses TRBV23-1 and TRBJ2-7, with unresolved D. TRBV23-1 qualifies as an ORF whose function is uncertain. The CDR3 has 13 amino acids. Trimming took off 6 bases at V and 3 bases at J, with 12 bases between the two ends. The CDR3 protein is CASSLDGHYEQYV. CDR3 nucleotides: TGCGCCAGCAGCCTGGACGGGCACTACGAGCAGTACGTC.

The chain recombines TRBV29-1 with TRBJ1-4; weak D call: TRBD1 (5 bases). The CDR3 spans 16 residues. V shed 3 bases and J shed 1 base, with 15 bases lying between them. CDR1 SQVTM and CDR2 ANQGSEA come from the germline V gene. The CDR3 DNA sequence: TGCAGCGTTGATGGGCCGGGGACTGGAACTAATGAAAAACTGTTTTTT. This sequence encodes CSVDGPGTGTNEKLFF. Filled out from reference TRBV29-1 and TRBJ1-4, the complete variable domain reads SAVISQKPSRDICQRGTSLTIQCQVDSQVTMMFWYRQQPGQSLTLIATANQGSEATYESGFVIDKFPISRPNLTFSTLTVSNMSPEDSSIYLCSVDGPGTGTNEKLFFGSGTQLSVL.

This chain uses TRBV23-1 with TRBJ2-2; 13 bases are shared with TRBD2. TRBV23-1 is labeled an ORF, and its function is uncertain. J was trimmed by 0 bases and V by 3 bases; bases with no gene match: 4. The CDR3 sequence is 18 residues long. CDR3 sequence reads: CASSQPGTSGTNTGELFF. CDR3 nucleotide sequence: TGCGCCAGCAGTCAGCCAGGGACTAGCGGGACGAACACCGGGGAGCTGTTTTTT.

The chain carries TRBV7-9 and TRBJ2-7, with TRBD1 identical over 10 bases. V trimming: 5 bases; J trimming: 12 bases; junction bases outside the gene matches: 19. Germline V gene lookup returns CDR1 SEHNR and CDR2 FQNEAQ (reference sequence). CDR3 length: 16 amino acids. This CDR3 reads CASSLPGVTGQGTMYV. CDR3 DNA: TGTGCCAGCAGCCTCCCCGGAGTAACGGGACAGGGGACTATGTACGTC.

The chain has TRBV6-2 or TRBV6-3 and TRBJ1-2; D is uncertain. The germline V and J ends were trimmed by 2 bases and 7 bases, with 20 bases remaining between them. From germline, CDR1 is MNHEY and CDR2 SVGEGT. This CDR3 is built from 16 residues. The CDR3 region is CASSYTGGIRGSGYTF. The DNA for the CDR3 is TGTGCCAGCAGTTACACCGGTGGGATTCGAGGATCTGGCTACACCTTC.

The chain carries TRBV11-1 and TRBJ2-7; TRBD1 aligns across 8 bases. Germline trimming cut 4 bases from V and 3 bases from J; bases unmatched to any gene: 8. The V gene's germline CDR1 is SGHAT and CDR2 FQDESV (reference sequence). This CDR3 has 15 residues. CDR3 sequence reads: CASSYTGQVLYEQYF. The CDR3 DNA follows: TGTGCCAGCAGCTACACGGGACAGGTCCTCTACGAGCAGTACTTC.

This clonotype has a handful of counts. The chain employs TRBV7-9 and TRBJ2-3; no firm D call. This CDR3 has 17 residues. V gave up 1 base and J gave up 0 bases, with 14 bases separating them. The V gene's germline CDR1 is SEHNR and CDR2 FQNEAQ (reference sequence). The CDR3: CASSLGMAVTSTDTQYF. Written as DNA, the CDR3 is TGTGCCAGCAGCTTAGGAATGGCGGTTACTAGCACAGATACGCAGTATTTT. Full variable domain (outside the CDR3, taken from reference TRBV7-9 and TRBJ2-3): DTGVSQNPRHKITKRGQNVTFRCDPISEHNRLYWYRQTLGQGPEFLTYFQNEAQLEKSRLLSDRFSAERPKGSFSTLEIQRTEQGDSAMYLCASSLGMAVTSTDTQYFGPGTRLTVL.

This clonotype appeared once. The rearrangement uses TRBV15 and TRBJ2-7, with 8 bases fitting TRBD1. Trimming at V came to 3 bases and at J to 1 base, leaving 8 bases not matched to a gene. Germline V gene sequence: CDR1 LNHNV, CDR2 YYDKDF (reference sequence). The length of the CDR3 is 16 residues. CDR3 in DNA: TGTGCCACCAGCAGTGACAGGGGAACGCCATCCTACGAGCAGTACGTC. The encoded protein is CATSSDRGTPSYEQYV.

The gene calls are TRBV7-3 and TRBJ1-1, with D tentatively TRBD1 (5 bases). Germline assignment: CDR1 SGHTA and CDR2 FQGTGA. The CDR3 sequence is 16 residues long. V lost 2 bases to trimming and J lost 3 bases, with 16 bases between them. The CDR3 is CASSLRSGKGDTEAFF. The CDR3 bases are TGTGCCAGCAGCTTACGTTCAGGGAAAGGGGACACTGAAGCTTTCTTT.

This clonotype was seen only a few times. This chain links TRBV7-8 with TRBJ2-5, with D perhaps matching TRBD2 (6 bases). Germline V gives CDR1 SGHVS, CDR2 FQNEAQ. V lost 1 base to trimming and J lost 5 bases, with 11 bases between them. The CDR3 extends over 14 amino acids. CDR3 DNA: TGTGCCAGCAGCTTAGGGAGGGCGGGGGAGACCCAGTACTTC. Translation: CASSLGRAGETQYF.